Listed below are T cell receptor beta chains from one sample, sequenced in a study of vaccination effects on CD4 cells after COVID-19. For these TCRs, the target antigens are not known. Produced via immunoSEQ multiplex PCR; TCRdb's table is partial and in-frame only. The sample holds about 15,000 clones, more than 70% seen once. This specimen consisted of CD4+ T cells from PBMCs cultured with HCoV-NL63 spike peptides, obtained after COVID-19 vaccination. The origin of the receptors is a human donor who had a prior SARS-CoV-2 infection. The CDR3 runs from the conserved cysteine through the conserved F or W. A D gene is named only where the DNA matches it firmly. Only part of the rows carry a size: once, few, many, or a class if the clone is expanded.

clone size,D gene,J gene,V gene,CDR3 protein,CDR3 DNA
NA,NA,TRBJ1-1,TRBV2,CASRETRMNTEAFF,TGTGCCAGCAGAGAGACACGTATGAACACTGAAGCTTTCTTT
NA,NA,TRBJ1-2,TRBV4-2,CASSQGWKNYGYTF,TGTGCCAGCAGCCAAGGATGGAAAAACTATGGCTACACCTTC
once,NA,TRBJ2-3,TRBV5-1,CASSGDRPDTQYF,TGCGCCAGCAGCGGTGACAGGCCAGATACGCAGTATTTT
NA,TRBD1,TRBJ2-7,TRBV16,CASSQYRQGQTYEQYF,TGTGCCAGCAGCCAATACCGACAGGGGCAGACCTACGAGCAGTACTTC
once,NA,TRBJ2-7,TRBV3-1/TRBV3-2,CASSQELGNRQYF,TGTGCCAGCAGCCAAGAGTTGGGTAACCGGCAGTACTTC
NA,TRBD1,TRBJ2-7,TRBV4-1,CASSHLRDRGPKNSYEQYF,TGCGCCAGCAGCCACCTCCGGGACAGGGGACCCAAGAACTCCTACGAGCAGTACTTC
medium-sized,TRBD2,TRBJ2-7,TRBV3-1/TRBV3-2,CASSQTRGGEQYF,TGTGCCAGCAGCCAGACCCGGGGGGGCGAGCAGTACTTC
NA,TRBD1,TRBJ2-7,TRBV6-1,CASSEDRGLYEQYF,TGTGCCAGCAGCGAAGACAGGGGGCTCTACGAGCAGTACTTC
NA,NA,TRBJ1-1,TRBV19,CASSIVGLSEAFF,TGTGCCAGTAGTATAGTCGGGTTATCTGAAGCTTTCTTT
NA,NA,TRBJ1-6,TRBV5-4,CASSQEHNSPLHF,TGTGCCAGCAGCCAGGAACATAATTCACCCCTCCACTTT
NA,NA,TRBJ2-7,TRBV7-9,CASSLGVIMGEQYF,TGTGCCAGCAGCCTAGGAGTTATTATGGGAGAGCAGTACTTC